A few counts support the clone carrying this TCR beta chain. Its antigen is unidentified. Measured with immunoSEQ multiplex PCR; TCRdb has only the in-frame clones, and not every one. The data show roughly 60,000 clones, with roughly nine tenths seen just once and 1.3% held by the top ten. This sample was taken from a study of cytomegalovirus exposure and HLA in healthy donors. The donors were in the roughly 120-subject validation cohort, distinct from the approximately 670-subject first cohort. Whole-study results and caveats: Cytomegalovirus association was listed for under 200 TCR beta chains.

Trimming left V 5 bases short and J 5 bases short, with 9 bases between. The germline V gene has CDR1 MNHEY and CDR2 SMNVEV (reference sequence). The CDR3 is 13 amino acids. Material for sequencing was PBMCs. The chain links TRBV27 to TRBJ2-2; unclear D gene. This receptor was identified in a woman between 18 and 29 years old in good health and CMV-seronegative. CDR3 in DNA: TGTGCCAGCAGTGGCCCCATTACCGGGGAGCTGTTTTTT. It encodes CASSGPITGELFF.